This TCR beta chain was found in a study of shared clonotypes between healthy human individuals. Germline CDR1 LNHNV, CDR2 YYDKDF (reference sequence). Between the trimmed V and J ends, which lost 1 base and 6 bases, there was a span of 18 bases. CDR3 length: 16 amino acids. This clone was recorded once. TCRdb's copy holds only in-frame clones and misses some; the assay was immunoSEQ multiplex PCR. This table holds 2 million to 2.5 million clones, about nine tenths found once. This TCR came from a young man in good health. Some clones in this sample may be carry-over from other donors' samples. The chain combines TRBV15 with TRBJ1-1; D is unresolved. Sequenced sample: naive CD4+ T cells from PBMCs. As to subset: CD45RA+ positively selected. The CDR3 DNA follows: TGTGCCACCAGCAGAGGGCCTAATCTGCGCAGTCCTGAAGCTTTCTTT. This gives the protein CATSRGPNLRSPEAFF.